The clone carrying this T cell receptor delta chain was found a few times. The antigen is not known. The data were obtained in a study of Vδ1+ human thymocytes. After alphabeta T cell depletion, CD3+ Vdelta1+ Vdelta2- thymocytes were sorted. Sequences come from RNA converted to cDNA by reverse transcription. CDR3 amplicons came from multiplex PCR with pooled V-gene forward and constant-region reverse primers. TCRdb redid the clone calls on the multiplex PCR reads with CATT. The sample shows around 56,000 delta-chain clones, more than 13% of them seen only once. With 0 bases clipped from V and 4 bases from J, the junction kept 21 bases outside the gene matches. CDR3 length equals 20 residues. In germline, CDR1 is NSMFDY, CDR2 ISSIKDK. The study's findings and limits: Thymic TRG and TRD repertoires appeared highly polyclonal, with Gaussian CDR3 length distributions. Roughly 22% of thymic delta-chain sequences were Vdelta2, with few Vdelta3, unlike blood Vdelta1+ controls.

The gene calls are TRAV29/DV5 and TRDJ1; 10 nucleotides agree with TRDD3. The TCR was taken from a girl under three years old who had congenital heart surgery. Sequencing input: Vdelta1+ gamma-delta thymocytes from the thymus. This sample's subset: FACS-sorted CD3+ TCRalphabeta- TCRVdelta1+ TCRVdelta2- thymocytes. In DNA, the CDR3 is TGTGCAGCAAGCGCGGAAGGAAGGGTGAAAGGGGGATACGTGCACGATAAACTCATCTTT. Translation gives CAASAEGRVKGGYVHDKLIF.